A single sample gave rise to the 20 T cell receptor beta chains below, sequenced in a study of shared clonotypes between healthy human individuals. TCRdb's copy holds only in-frame clones and misses some; the assay was immunoSEQ multiplex PCR. The data show about 1.5 million clones, with 98% seen just once and 0.4% to 0.45% held by the top ten. The source material was naive CD4+ T cells sorted from blood. The sample's subset: CD45RA+ positively selected. Receptors originate from a young man in good health.

This chain joins TRBV7-3 and TRBJ2-1, with D possibly TRBD2 on 6 matching bases. Germline assignment: CDR1 SGHTA and CDR2 FQGTGA. The V and J ends lost 2 bases and 2 bases respectively, with 16 bases between them. The CDR3 length is 17 residues. CDR3 region: CASSLVNGVAAYNEQFF. The CDR3 DNA follows: TGTGCCAGCAGCTTAGTTAACGGGGTAGCGGCCTACAATGAGCAGTTCTTC.

As to this clone: This same CDR3 is encoded by further DNA sequences in the sample. This chain uses TRBV10-3 with TRBJ2-5; tentative D call: TRBD1 (5 bases). This CDR3 comprises 13 residues. V was pared by 6 bases and J by 2 bases, with 10 bases between. Germline values: CDR1 ENHRY, CDR2 SYGVKD. The DNA for the CDR3 is TGTGCCATCAGCCTAACAGGTCAAGAGACCCAGTACTTC. This translates into CAISLTGQETQYF.

The rearrangement uses TRBV7-9 and TRBJ2-7; tentative D call: TRBD1 (5 bases). The germline V and J ends were trimmed by 8 bases and 3 bases, with 8 bases remaining between them. Germline lookup yields CDR1 SEHNR and CDR2 FQNEAQ (reference sequence). This CDR3 contains 11 residues. DNA of the CDR3: TGTGCCAGCTCCACAGGCTACGAGCAGTACTTC. It translates to CASSTGYEQYF.

The genes are TRBV30 and TRBJ2-7; D gene ambiguous. The germline V gene has CDR1 GTSNPN and CDR2 SVGIG (reference sequence). Trimming removed 1 base from V and 7 bases from J, with 11 bases in between. This CDR3 is built from 12 residues. The CDR3 reads CAWSGQPLEQYF. The CDR3 DNA sequence: TGTGCCTGGAGTGGGCAGCCCCTGGAGCAGTACTTC.

V and J are TRBV29-1 and TRBJ1-2; D gene ambiguous. The CDR3 sequence is 12 residues long. Germline CDR1 reads SQVTM; CDR2 reads ANQGSEA. Deletions cut 4 bases from V and 2 bases from J, with 8 bases between. DNA for the CDR3: TGCAGCGTTGTCCAGACCAACTATGGCTACACCTTC. Its protein product is CSVVQTNYGYTF.

The gene calls are TRBV7-8 and TRBJ2-7, with D perhaps TRBD1 (6 bases). The germline V and J ends were trimmed by 1 base and 0 bases, with 16 bases remaining between them. The germline V gene encodes CDR1 SGHVS and CDR2 FQNEAQ. This CDR3 has 17 amino acids. CDR3 sequence: CASSLDPRQASSYEQYF. CDR3 nucleotides: TGTGCCAGCAGCTTAGACCCCCGACAGGCCAGCTCCTACGAGCAGTACTTC.

The chain is built from TRBV27 and TRBJ2-7, with D hard to call. The V end lost 1 base, the J end lost 4 bases, and 17 bases lay between the germline ends. Germline V gene data show CDR1 as MNHEY and CDR2 as SMNVEV (reference sequence). CDR3 size: 16 residues. The CDR3 DNA is TGTGCCAGCAGTTTATACTCAGTGGGTCCTGGATACGAGCAGTACTTC. Translation gives CASSLYSVGPGYEQYF.

Comment on this clone: Other DNA sequences in the same sample also yield this CDR3. The chain has TRBV6-1 and TRBJ2-7; tentative D call: TRBD2 (5 bases). Germline V gene lookup returns CDR1 MNHNS and CDR2 SASEGT. There are 10 residues in the CDR3. The ends were cut back, 7 bases at V and 6 bases at J, with 7 bases in the middle. CDR3: CASTGGEQYF. In DNA form, the CDR3 reads TGTGCCAGCACAGGAGGCGAGCAGTACTTC.

The V gene is TRBV20-1, the J gene TRBJ1-5; D uncertain. Germline loops: CDR1 DFQATT, CDR2 SNEGSKA (reference sequence). The CDR3 totals 10 residues. Trimming took 7 bases from V and 5 from J, leaving 6 bases between them. The CDR3 loop is CSVMDQPQHF. The CDR3 bases are TGCAGTGTTATGGATCAGCCCCAGCATTTT.

V gene TRBV5-1 combines with J gene TRBJ2-1; no definite D call. CDR3 size: 13 residues. V lost 4 bases to trimming and J lost 10 bases, with 15 bases between them. CDR1 and CDR2 (germline): SGHRS, YFSETQ. CDR3 bases: TGCGCCAGCAGCCCCTGGACGCCCGCAGAGCAGTTCTTC. Translated: CASSPWTPAEQFF.

The CDR3 loop reads CASSLSARDYNEQFF. The CDR3 DNA follows: TGTGCCAGCAGCTTGTCAGCGAGGGATTACAATGAGCAGTTCTTC. This chain connects TRBV5-4 to TRBJ2-1; tentatively, D is TRBD2 (5 bases). Germline CDR1 SGHNT, CDR2 YYREEE (reference sequence). The CDR3 totals 15 residues. Trimming pared 1 base from V and 4 bases from J, leaving 12 bases between. Filled out from reference TRBV5-4 and TRBJ2-1, the complete variable domain reads ETGVTQSPTHLIKTRGQQVTLRCSSQSGHNTVSWYQQALGQGPQFIFQYYREEENGRGNFPPRFSGLQFPNYSSELNVNALELDDSALYLCASSLSARDYNEQFFGPGTRLTVL.

The CDR3 nucleotides read TGTGCCAGCAGTGAATTGATTCAGCAGTTCTTC. This codes for CASSELIQQFF. V usage is TRBV25-1 and J usage is TRBJ2-1; D is undetermined. This CDR3 spans 11 amino acids. The V gene lost 1 base and the J gene lost 11 bases, with 6 bases spanning the gap. The germline CDR1 and CDR2 sequences are MGHDK and SYGVNS.

The chain couples TRBV18 to TRBJ1-4, with no clear D. Trimming left V 1 base short and J 8 bases short, with 14 bases between. Per germline, CDR1 KGHSH and CDR2 LQKENI. CDR3 length equals 15 residues. In DNA form, the CDR3 reads TGTGCCAGCTCACCACAGAGGGTGCGGGGAGAAAAACTGTTTTTT. Protein sequence: CASSPQRVRGEKLFF.

In regard to this clone: Different DNA sequences within this sample yield the same CDR3. V and J are TRBV18 and TRBJ2-3; D call uncertain. The CDR3 length is 14 residues. V was trimmed by 6 bases and J by 0 bases, leaving 10 bases between them. Germline loops: CDR1 KGHSH, CDR2 LQKENI. The CDR3 region is CASSGSPSTDTQYF. For the CDR3, the DNA is TGTGCCAGCTCCGGATCCCCTAGCACAGATACGCAGTATTTT. The full variable domain, its missing parts supplied by reference TRBV18 and TRBJ2-3, is NAGVMQNPRHLVRRRGQEARLRCSPMKGHSHVYWYRQLPEEGLKFMVYLQKENIIDESGMPKERFSAEFPKEGPSILRIQQVVRGDSAAYFCASSGSPSTDTQYFGPGTRLTVL.

The chain employs TRBV5-1 and TRBJ2-2; maybe TRBD1 (6 bases). The germline CDR1 and CDR2 sequences are SGHRS and YFSETQ. V gave up 2 bases and J gave up 2 bases, with 10 bases separating them. This CDR3 spans 15 amino acids. CDR3 sequence: CASSFWGPNTGELFF. DNA for the CDR3: TGCGCCAGCAGCTTCTGGGGGCCAAACACCGGGGAGCTGTTTTTT.

The V gene is TRBV6-1, the J gene TRBJ2-2; D remains unclear. With 4 bases removed from V and 0 bases from J, the gap between germline ends came to 12 bases. The CDR3 loop spans 16 amino acids. In germline, CDR1 is MNHNS, CDR2 SASEGT. The CDR3, as DNA: TGTGCCAGCAGTGCCCTCTCCGACGCGAACACCGGGGAGCTGTTTTTT. Protein product: CASSALSDANTGELFF.

This clone was found once. The chain joins TRBV5-8 to TRBJ2-2; D is undetermined. Germline values: CDR1 SGHTS, CDR2 YDEGEE. V lost 4 bases to trimming and J lost 5 bases, with 6 bases between them. The CDR3 has 12 residues. The CDR3 nucleotides read TGTGCCAGCAGCACCAAGACCGGGGAGCTGTTTTTT. It yields the protein CASSTKTGELFF.

This sequence joins TRBV5-1 and TRBJ2-1, with 7 bases aligning to TRBD2. This CDR3 spans 16 amino acids. Trimming cost V 2 bases and J 0 bases; bases outside gene matches: 5. Germline CDR1 is SGHRS and CDR2 is YFSETQ. CDR3 in amino acids: CASSFLGTNSYNEQFF. In DNA form, the CDR3 reads TGCGCCAGCAGCTTTTTGGGGACTAACTCCTACAATGAGCAGTTCTTC.

In this sample, this clone turned up a few times. The rearrangement joins TRBV2 to TRBJ2-5, with 9 bases lining up with TRBD1. The CDR3 contains 13 residues. Germline CDR1 is SNHLY and CDR2 is FYNNEI. V gave up 6 bases and J gave up 4 bases; unmatched junction bases: 3. The CDR3 loop reads CASRRTGAETQYF. CDR3 coding DNA: TGTGCCAGCAGGAGGACAGGGGCAGAGACCCAGTACTTC.

The chain links TRBV15 to TRBJ2-1; D uncertain. Trimming took 0 bases from V and 5 from J, leaving 8 bases between them. CDR1 and CDR2 from the germline V gene are LNHNV and YYDKDF (reference sequence). The CDR3 totals 14 residues. CDR3 coding DNA: TGTGCCACCAGCAGAGATCTCCTGGACAATGAGCAGTTCTTC. It translates to CATSRDLLDNEQFF.